These 12 T cell receptor beta chains originate from one sample sequenced in a study of blood T cell repertoires in COVID-19 (dated by TCRdb to the early 2020s). Library construction relied on the immunoSEQ multiplex PCR assay. Entries here come from immuneACCESS through TCRdb and include only in-frame sequences with V and J called. Some clones fail to appear in such tables; in the studies checked, an unresolved V gene covers under half of the shortfall, and the cause of the remainder is unknown. The sample table holds a few hundred thousand clones, of which more than 80% were seen once. The ten largest clones capture just under 6.5% of the sample. The sample consisted of peripheral blood. Receptors originate from a woman between 45 and 65 years old with COVID-19, enrolled during active disease.

This chain joins TRBV27 and TRBJ2-2; 14 nucleotides align to TRBD2. CDR3 length: 20 amino acids. J was trimmed by 1 base and V by 4 bases; bases with no gene match: 11. Germline CDR1 MNHEY, CDR2 SMNVEV (reference sequence). CDR3 region: CASSSPRGTSGSQNTGELFF. The CDR3 nucleotides are TGTGCCAGCAGTTCGCCCCGAGGGACTAGCGGGAGTCAGAACACCGGGGAGCTGTTTTTT.

The V and J genes are TRBV6-2 or TRBV6-3 and TRBJ1-4, with D perhaps TRBD1 (5 bases). The CDR3 totals 12 residues. CDR1 MNHEY and CDR2 SVGEGT come from the germline V gene. Trimming took off 2 bases at V and 15 bases at J, with 13 bases between the two ends. CDR3 sequence (DNA): TGTGCCAGCAGTTACACCCGGCGGGGGTTGTTTTTT. Translating it yields CASSYTRRGLFF.

This rearrangement joins TRBV12-5 to TRBJ2-7; TRBD2 aligns across 10 bases. Germline V lookup: CDR1 LGHNT, CDR2 FRNRAP. V lost 4 bases to trimming and J lost 2 bases; unmatched junction nucleotides: 2. The CDR3 has 14 residues. As DNA, the CDR3 is TGTGCTAGTGGTTCGGGACTAGCGCCCTACGAGCAGTACTTC. It codes for CASGSGLAPYEQYF.

This sequence joins TRBV5-6 and TRBJ1-2, with no clear D. Looked up from germline, CDR1 is SGHDT and CDR2 is YYEEEE. Trimming shortened V by 0 bases and J by 1 base, and 7 bases separated the two germline ends. CDR3 size: 14 residues. The CDR3 is CASSLGNSNYGYTF. The CDR3 DNA follows: TGTGCCAGCAGCTTGGGGAACAGTAACTATGGCTACACCTTC.

V and J are TRBV5-1 and TRBJ1-1; 7 nucleotides align to TRBD1. The junction had 8 bases not matched to a gene; V was cut back by 4 bases and J by 5 bases. There are 14 residues in the CDR3. Germline V gene sequence: CDR1 SGHRS, CDR2 YFSETQ. CDR3 loop: CASSQYRGGTEAFF. The CDR3 nucleotides read TGCGCCAGCAGCCAGTACAGGGGTGGTACTGAAGCTTTCTTT.

The chain employs TRBV2 and TRBJ1-1; possibly TRBD1 for D (5 bases). Trimming removed 4 bases from V and 0 bases from J, with 12 bases in between. Per germline, CDR1 SNHLY and CDR2 FYNNEI. The CDR3 runs to 15 residues. The CDR3 nucleotides read TGTGCCAGCAGTGGGCTCGCAGGGCTGAACACTGAAGCTTTCTTT. This codes for CASSGLAGLNTEAFF.

V and J are TRBV5-4 and TRBJ2-3; TRBD1 is a possible D gene (5 bases). Per the germline V gene, CDR1 is SGHNT and CDR2 is YYREEE (reference sequence). The length of the CDR3 is 15 residues. V was shortened by 7 bases and J by 0 bases, with 15 bases between the two germline ends. CDR3 loop: CASSIPGASTDTQYF. The CDR3 nucleotides read TGTGCCAGCTCGATACCTGGGGCGAGCACAGATACGCAGTATTTT.

The J gene is TRBJ1-3, the V gene TRBV30; no firm D call. Germline V lookup: CDR1 GTSNPN, CDR2 SVGIG (reference sequence). The germline V and J ends were trimmed by 0 bases and 3 bases, with 9 bases remaining between them. This CDR3 is 14 amino acids long. Written as DNA, the CDR3 is TGTGCCTGGAGTGTATCGGGGATTGGAAACACCATATATTTT. Its protein product is CAWSVSGIGNTIYF.

This chain connects TRBV7-9 to TRBJ2-1; TRBD1 matches 8 bases. Germline loops: CDR1 SEHNR, CDR2 FQNEAQ (reference sequence). The CDR3 sequence is 15 residues long. Trimming cost V 5 bases and J 5 bases; bases outside gene matches: 8. Here the CDR3 DNA reads TGTGCCAGCAGCCCCCTGGGGACAGGAGACAATGAGCAGTTCTTC. This sequence encodes CASSPLGTGDNEQFF.

This chain connects TRBV29-1 to TRBJ1-4; D possibly corresponds to TRBD1 (6 bases). Germline CDR1 and CDR2: SQVTM and ANQGSEA. Trimming removed 5 bases at V and 7 bases at J, with 11 bases between. The CDR3 totals 12 residues. The CDR3 nucleotides are TGCAGCGTTTCCAACAGGGCTGAAAAACTGTTTTTT. Protein sequence: CSVSNRAEKLFF.

The CDR3 region is CATSRDLVQGSEQYF. The CDR3 DNA reads as TGTGCCACCAGCAGAGATCTAGTACAGGGGTCCGAGCAGTACTTC. V gene TRBV15 combines with J gene TRBJ2-7, with TRBD1 matching over 7 bases. This CDR3 has 15 amino acids. The V gene end was trimmed by 0 bases and the J gene end by 6 bases; junction bases not matched to a gene: 8. Looked up from germline, CDR1 is LNHNV and CDR2 is YYDKDF (reference sequence).

The chain has TRBV7-2 and TRBJ2-7, with 7 bases lining up with TRBD1. V dropped 4 bases and J dropped 1; count of bases not matched to a gene: 4. CDR1 and CDR2 (germline): SGHTA, FQGNSA. The CDR3 sequence is 14 residues long. DNA for the CDR3: TGTGCCAGCAGCTCTCCGGGACAGTCCTACGAGCAGTACTTC. This sequence encodes CASSSPGQSYEQYF.